The text below deals with one T cell receptor beta chain. Libraries were prepared by immunoSEQ multiplex PCR; TCRdb keeps only in-frame clonotypes and omits some of them. The sample gives roughly 250,000 clones, just over 90% of which show up once; under 2.5% is in the top ten. This specimen comes from a study of blood T cell repertoires in COVID-19. Trimming removed 0 bases from V and 4 bases from J, with 15 bases in between. The CDR3 spans 16 residues. Germline CDR1 LGHNA, CDR2 YNFKEQ. Enrollees, roughly 18 to 89 years old, lived in approximately 25 US areas. Recovery among Cohort 3 donors was established by two negative PCRs, clearance, or symptom resolution.

This TCR was sampled from a woman between 18 and 29 years old who had recovered from COVID-19. The sequenced sample was PBMCs or T cells enriched from blood (not recorded which). V and J are TRBV4-2 and TRBJ1-2; D uncertain. The CDR3 loop reads CASSQDRRKPLYGYTF. CDR3 bases: TGTGCCAGCAGCCAAGACCGCAGGAAACCCCTCTATGGCTACACCTTC.